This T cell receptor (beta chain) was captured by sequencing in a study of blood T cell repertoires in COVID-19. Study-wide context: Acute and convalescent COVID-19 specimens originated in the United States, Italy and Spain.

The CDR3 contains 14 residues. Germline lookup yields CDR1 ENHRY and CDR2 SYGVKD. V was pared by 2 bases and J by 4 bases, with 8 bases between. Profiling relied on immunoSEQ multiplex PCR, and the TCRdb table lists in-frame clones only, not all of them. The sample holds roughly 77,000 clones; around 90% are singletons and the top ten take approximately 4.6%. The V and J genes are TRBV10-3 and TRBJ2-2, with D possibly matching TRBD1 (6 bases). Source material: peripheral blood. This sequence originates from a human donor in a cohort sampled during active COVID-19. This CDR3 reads CAISEGRGTGELFF. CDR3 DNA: TGTGCCATCAGTGAGGGCAGGGGCACCGGGGAGCTGTTTTTT.